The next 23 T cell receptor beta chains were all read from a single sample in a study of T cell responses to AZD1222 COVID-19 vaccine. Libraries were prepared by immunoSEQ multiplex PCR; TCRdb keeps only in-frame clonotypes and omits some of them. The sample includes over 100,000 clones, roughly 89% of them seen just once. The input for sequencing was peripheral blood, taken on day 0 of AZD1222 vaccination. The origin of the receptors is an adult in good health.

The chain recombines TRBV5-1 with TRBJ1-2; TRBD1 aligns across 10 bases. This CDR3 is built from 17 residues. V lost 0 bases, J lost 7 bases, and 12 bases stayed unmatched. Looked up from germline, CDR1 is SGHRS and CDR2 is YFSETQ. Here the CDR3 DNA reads TGCGCCAGCAGCTTGGCCGGGACAGGGGCGGGTGTTGGTGGCTACACCTTC. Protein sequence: CASSLAGTGAGVGGYTF. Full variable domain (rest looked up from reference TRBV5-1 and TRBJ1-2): KAGVTQTPRYLIKTRGQQVTLSCSPISGHRSVSWYQQTPGQGLQFLFEYFSETQRNKGNFPGRFSGRQFSNSRSEMNVSTLELGDSALYLCASSLAGTGAGVGGYTFGSGTRLTVV.

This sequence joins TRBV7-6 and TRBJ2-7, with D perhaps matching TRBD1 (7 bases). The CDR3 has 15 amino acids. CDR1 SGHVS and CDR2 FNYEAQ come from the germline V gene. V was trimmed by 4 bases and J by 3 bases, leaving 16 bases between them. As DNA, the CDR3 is TGTGCCAGCAGCTCTCAGGGGGGACCCATCTACGAGCAGTACTTC. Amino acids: CASSSQGGPIYEQYF.

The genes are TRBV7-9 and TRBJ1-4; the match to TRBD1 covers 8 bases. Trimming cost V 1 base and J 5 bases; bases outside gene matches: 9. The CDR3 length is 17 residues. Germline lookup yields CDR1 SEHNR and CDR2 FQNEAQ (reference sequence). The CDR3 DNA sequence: TGTGCCAGCAGCTTAGTCGGCAGGGGGCGTCTAAATGAAAAACTGTTTTTT. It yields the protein CASSLVGRGRLNEKLFF.

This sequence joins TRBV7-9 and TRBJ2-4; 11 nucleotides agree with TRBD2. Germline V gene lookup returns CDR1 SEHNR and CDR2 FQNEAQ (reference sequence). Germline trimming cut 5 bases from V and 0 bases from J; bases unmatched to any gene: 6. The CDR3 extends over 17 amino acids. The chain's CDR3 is CASSPLAGGIAKNIQYF. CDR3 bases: TGTGCCAGCAGCCCCCTAGCGGGGGGCATAGCCAAAAACATTCAGTACTTC.

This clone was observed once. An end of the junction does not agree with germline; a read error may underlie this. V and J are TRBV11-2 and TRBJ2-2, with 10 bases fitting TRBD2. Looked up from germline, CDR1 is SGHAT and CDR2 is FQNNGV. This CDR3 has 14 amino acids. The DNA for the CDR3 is TGTGCCAGCACCTTAGCGGGGGGCACCGGGGAGCTGTTTTTT. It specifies CASTLAGGTGELFF. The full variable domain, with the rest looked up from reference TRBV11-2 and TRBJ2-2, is EAGVAQSPRYKIIEKRQSVAFWCNPISGHATLYWYQQILGQGPKLLIQFQNNGVVDDSQLPKDRFSAERLKGVDSTLKIQPAKLEDSAVYLCASTLAGGTGELFFGEGSRLTVL.

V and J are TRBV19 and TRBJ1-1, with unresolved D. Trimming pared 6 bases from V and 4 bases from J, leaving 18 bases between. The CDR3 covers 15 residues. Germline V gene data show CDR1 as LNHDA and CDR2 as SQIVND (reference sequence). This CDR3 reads CASSEDPPVGTEAFF. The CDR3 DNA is TGTGCCAGTAGCGAGGATCCACCGGTCGGCACTGAAGCTTTCTTT.

The CDR3 spells CAISPGAPDTQYF. Here the CDR3 DNA reads TGTGCCATCTCCCCCGGGGCCCCAGATACGCAGTATTTT. The genes are TRBV10-3 and TRBJ2-3; perhaps D is TRBD1 or TRBD2 (5 bases each). The germline gives CDR1 ENHRY, CDR2 SYGVKD. The V gene lost 8 bases and the J gene lost 4 bases, with 13 bases spanning the gap. The length of the CDR3 is 13 residues.

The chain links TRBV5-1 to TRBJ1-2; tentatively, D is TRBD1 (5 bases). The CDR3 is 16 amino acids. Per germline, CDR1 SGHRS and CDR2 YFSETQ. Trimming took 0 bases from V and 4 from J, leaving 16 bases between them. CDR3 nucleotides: TGCGCCAGCAGCTTGGGGATTCCCGAAGGGGCCTATGGCTACACCTTC. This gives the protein CASSLGIPEGAYGYTF.

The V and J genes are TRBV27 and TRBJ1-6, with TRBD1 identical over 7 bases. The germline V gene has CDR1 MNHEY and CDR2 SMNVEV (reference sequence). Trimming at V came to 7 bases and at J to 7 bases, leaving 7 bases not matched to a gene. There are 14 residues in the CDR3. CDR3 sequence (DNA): TGTGCCAGCACCCGGGACAGAGTAAATTCACCCCTCCACTTT. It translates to CASTRDRVNSPLHF.

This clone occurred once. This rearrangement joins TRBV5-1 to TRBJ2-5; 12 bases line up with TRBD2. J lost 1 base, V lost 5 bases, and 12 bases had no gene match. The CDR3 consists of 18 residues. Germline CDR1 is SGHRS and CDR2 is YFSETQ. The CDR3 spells CASSQTPGLAGLQETQYF. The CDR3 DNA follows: TGCGCCAGCAGTCAAACCCCGGGACTAGCGGGCCTCCAAGAGACCCAGTACTTC. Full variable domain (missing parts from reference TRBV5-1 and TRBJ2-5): KAGVTQTPRYLIKTRGQQVTLSCSPISGHRSVSWYQQTPGQGLQFLFEYFSETQRNKGNFPGRFSGRQFSNSRSEMNVSTLELGDSALYLCASSQTPGLAGLQETQYFGPGTRLLVL.

The CDR3 protein is CASSESEYNEQFF. The CDR3 region has the DNA TGCGCCAGCAGTGAGTCGGAGTACAATGAGCAGTTCTTC. J is TRBJ2-1 and V is TRBV10-1; D not certain. Trimming removed 0 bases from V and 4 bases from J, with 4 bases in between. The length of the CDR3 is 13 residues. The germline V gene encodes CDR1 WNHNN and CDR2 SYGVQD (reference sequence).

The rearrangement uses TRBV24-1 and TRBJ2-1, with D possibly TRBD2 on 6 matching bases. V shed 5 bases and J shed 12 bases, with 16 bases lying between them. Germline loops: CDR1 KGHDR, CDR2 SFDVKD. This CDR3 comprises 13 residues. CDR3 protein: CATSARESSGQFF. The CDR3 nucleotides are TGTGCCACCAGTGCACGGGAGTCATCTGGGCAGTTCTTC.

The CDR3 DNA sequence: TGTGCCAGCAGTGAAGCAGGAGGCTCCTACAATGAGCAGTTCTTC. It encodes CASSEAGGSYNEQFF. The chain has TRBV2 and TRBJ2-1; the D gene is possibly TRBD2 (5 bases). V lost 0 bases and J 0 bases, leaving 6 bases between the germline ends. Germline-derived CDR1 and CDR2 are SNHLY and FYNNEI. The CDR3 is made up of 15 amino acids.

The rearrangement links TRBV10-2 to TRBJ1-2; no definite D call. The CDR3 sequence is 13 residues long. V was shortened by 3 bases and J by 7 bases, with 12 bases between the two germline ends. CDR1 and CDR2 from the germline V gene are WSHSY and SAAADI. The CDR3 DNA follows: TGCGCCAGCAGTGATACTTTCGAAGGTGGCTACACCTTC. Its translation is CASSDTFEGGYTF.

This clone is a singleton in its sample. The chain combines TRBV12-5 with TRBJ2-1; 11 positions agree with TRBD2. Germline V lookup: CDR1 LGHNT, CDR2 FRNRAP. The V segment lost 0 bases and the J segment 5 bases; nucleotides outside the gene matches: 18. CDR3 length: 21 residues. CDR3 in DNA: TGTGCTAGTGGTTTGGTGGTATTTGGGGCTAGCGGGAGGTGGGTACACAATGAGCAGTTCTTC. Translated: CASGLVVFGASGRWVHNEQFF. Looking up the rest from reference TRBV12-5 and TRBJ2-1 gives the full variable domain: DARVTQTPRHKVTEMGQEVTMRCQPILGHNTVFWYRQTMMQGLELLAYFRNRAPLDDSGMPKDRFSAEMPDATLATLKIQPSEPRDSAVYFCASGLVVFGASGRWVHNEQFFGPGTRLTVL.

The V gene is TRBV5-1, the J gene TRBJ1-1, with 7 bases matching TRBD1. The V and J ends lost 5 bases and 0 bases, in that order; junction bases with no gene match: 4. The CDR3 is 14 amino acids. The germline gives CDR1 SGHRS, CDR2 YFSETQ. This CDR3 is CASRQGNLNTEAFF. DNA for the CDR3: TGCGCCAGCAGACAGGGGAATCTGAACACTGAAGCTTTCTTT.

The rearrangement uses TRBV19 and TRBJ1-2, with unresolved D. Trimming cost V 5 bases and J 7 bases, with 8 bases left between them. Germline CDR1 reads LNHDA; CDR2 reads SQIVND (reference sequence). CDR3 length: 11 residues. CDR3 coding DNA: TGTGCCAGTAGTCAGTTCGTTGGCTACACCTTC. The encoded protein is CASSQFVGYTF.

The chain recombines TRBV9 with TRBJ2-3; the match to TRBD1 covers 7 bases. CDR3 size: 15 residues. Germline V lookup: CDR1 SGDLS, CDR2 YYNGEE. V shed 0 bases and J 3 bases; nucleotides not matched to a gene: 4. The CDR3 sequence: CASSVEQGRTDTQYF. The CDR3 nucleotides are TGTGCCAGCAGCGTAGAACAGGGGCGGACAGATACGCAGTATTTT.

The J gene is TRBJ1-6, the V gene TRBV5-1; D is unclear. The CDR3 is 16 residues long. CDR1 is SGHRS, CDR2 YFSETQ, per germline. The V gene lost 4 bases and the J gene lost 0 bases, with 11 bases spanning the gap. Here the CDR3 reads CASSTTVGSYNSPLHF. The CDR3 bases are TGCGCCAGCAGCACTACAGTTGGCTCCTATAATTCACCCCTCCACTTT.

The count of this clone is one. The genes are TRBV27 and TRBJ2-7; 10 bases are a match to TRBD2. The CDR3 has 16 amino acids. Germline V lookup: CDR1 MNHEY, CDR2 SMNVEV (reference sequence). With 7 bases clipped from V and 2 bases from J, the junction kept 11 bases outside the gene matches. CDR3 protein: CASTLPFTSGTYEQYF. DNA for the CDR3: TGTGCCAGCACCCTCCCGTTTACTAGCGGGACCTACGAGCAGTACTTC.

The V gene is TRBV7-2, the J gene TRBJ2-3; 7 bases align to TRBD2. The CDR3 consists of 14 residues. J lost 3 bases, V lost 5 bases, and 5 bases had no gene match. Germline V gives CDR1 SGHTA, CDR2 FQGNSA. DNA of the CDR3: TGTGCCAGCAGCCTGAGCGGGGCGACAGATACGCAGTATTTT. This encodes CASSLSGATDTQYF. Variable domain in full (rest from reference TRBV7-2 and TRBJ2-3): GAGVSQSPSNKVTEKGKDVELRCDPISGHTALYWYRQSLGQGLEFLIYFQGNSAPDKSGLPSDRFSAERTGGSVSTLTIQRTQQEDSAVYLCASSLSGATDTQYFGPGTRLTVL.

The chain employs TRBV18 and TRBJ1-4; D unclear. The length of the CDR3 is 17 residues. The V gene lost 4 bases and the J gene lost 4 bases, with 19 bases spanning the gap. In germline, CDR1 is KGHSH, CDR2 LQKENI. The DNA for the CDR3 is TGTGCCAGCTCACAGAACGTCCAAGCGTCCTATAATGAAAAACTGTTTTTT. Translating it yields CASSQNVQASYNEKLFF.

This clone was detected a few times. CDR3 region: CASSPPGEHGELFF. DNA of the CDR3: TGCGCCAGCAGCCCCCCCGGGGAGCACGGGGAGCTGTTTTTT. This sequence joins TRBV5-1 and TRBJ2-2, with D perhaps matching TRBD2 (5 bases). Germline-derived CDR1 and CDR2 are SGHRS and YFSETQ. The CDR3 runs 14 residues. Trimming cost V 4 bases and J 7 bases, with 14 bases left between them. Variable domain in full (rest from reference TRBV5-1 and TRBJ2-2): KAGVTQTPRYLIKTRGQQVTLSCSPISGHRSVSWYQQTPGQGLQFLFEYFSETQRNKGNFPGRFSGRQFSNSRSEMNVSTLELGDSALYLCASSPPGEHGELFFGEGSRLTVL.